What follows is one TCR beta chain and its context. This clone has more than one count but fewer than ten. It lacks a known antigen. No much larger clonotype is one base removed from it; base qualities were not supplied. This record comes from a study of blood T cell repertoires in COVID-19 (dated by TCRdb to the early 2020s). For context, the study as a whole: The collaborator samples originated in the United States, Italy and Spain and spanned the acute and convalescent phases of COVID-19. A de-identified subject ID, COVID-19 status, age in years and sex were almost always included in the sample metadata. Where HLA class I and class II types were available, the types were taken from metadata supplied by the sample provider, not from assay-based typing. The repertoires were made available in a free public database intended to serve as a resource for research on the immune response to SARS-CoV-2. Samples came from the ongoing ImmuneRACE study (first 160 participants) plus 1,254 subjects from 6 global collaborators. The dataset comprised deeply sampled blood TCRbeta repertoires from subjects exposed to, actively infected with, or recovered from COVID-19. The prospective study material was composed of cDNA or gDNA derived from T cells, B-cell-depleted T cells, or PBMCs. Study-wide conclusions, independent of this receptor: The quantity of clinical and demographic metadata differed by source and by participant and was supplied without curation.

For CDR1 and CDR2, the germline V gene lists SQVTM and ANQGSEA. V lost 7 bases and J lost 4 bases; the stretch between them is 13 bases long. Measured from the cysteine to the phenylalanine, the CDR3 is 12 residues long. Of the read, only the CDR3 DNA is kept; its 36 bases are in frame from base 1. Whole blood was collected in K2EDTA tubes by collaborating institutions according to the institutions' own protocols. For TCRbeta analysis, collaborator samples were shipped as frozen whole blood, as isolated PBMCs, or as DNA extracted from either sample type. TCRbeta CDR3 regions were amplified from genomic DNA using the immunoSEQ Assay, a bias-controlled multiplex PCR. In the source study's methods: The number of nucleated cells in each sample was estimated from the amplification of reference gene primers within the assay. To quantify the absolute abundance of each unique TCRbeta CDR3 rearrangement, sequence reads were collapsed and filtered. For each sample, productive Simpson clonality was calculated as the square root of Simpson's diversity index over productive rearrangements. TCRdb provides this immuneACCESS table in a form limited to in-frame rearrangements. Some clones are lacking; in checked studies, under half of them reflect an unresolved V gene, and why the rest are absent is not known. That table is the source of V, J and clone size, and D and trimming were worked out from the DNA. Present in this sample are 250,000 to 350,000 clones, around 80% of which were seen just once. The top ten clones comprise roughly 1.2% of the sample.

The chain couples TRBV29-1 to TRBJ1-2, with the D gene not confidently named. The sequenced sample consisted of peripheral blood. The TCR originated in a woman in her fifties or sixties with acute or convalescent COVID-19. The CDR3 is CSAQTGPYGYTF. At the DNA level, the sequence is TGCAGCGCCCAAACTGGTCCCTATGGCTACACCTTC.